This T cell receptor beta chain comes out of a study of CD8+CD57+ T cells in acquired aplastic anemia. Patients chosen for sequencing had shown CD8+CD57+ cell expansion by flow cytometry. This clonotype was recorded a few times. Antigen specificity is unknown. Genomic DNA templated the TCR beta VDJ and CDR3 profiling. TCRdb re-derived calls from the reads in MiXCR, one entry per CDR3 protein. The table records 450,000 to 600,000 distinct CDR3 sequences, around 33% of them present only once. Study outcomes and limitations: Levels of CD8+ Simpson's diversity were not significantly distinct in patients versus controls. Patients and controls shared 25 to 30 CD8+ CDR3 sequences.

Germline V lookup: CDR1 SGDLS, CDR2 YYNGEE. This CDR3 comprises 17 residues. V was pared by 4 bases and J by 1 base, with 17 bases between. V and J are TRBV9 and TRBJ2-2; no clear D. This TCR came from a human donor with aplastic anemia. Sequencing used sorted CD4+, CD8+, or CD8+CD57+ T cells (not recorded which) from PBMCs. The chain's CDR3 is CASSPDFRVQNTGELFF. CDR3 in DNA: TGTGCCAGCAGCCCAGATTTCCGCGTTCAGAACACCGGGGAGCTGTTTTTT.